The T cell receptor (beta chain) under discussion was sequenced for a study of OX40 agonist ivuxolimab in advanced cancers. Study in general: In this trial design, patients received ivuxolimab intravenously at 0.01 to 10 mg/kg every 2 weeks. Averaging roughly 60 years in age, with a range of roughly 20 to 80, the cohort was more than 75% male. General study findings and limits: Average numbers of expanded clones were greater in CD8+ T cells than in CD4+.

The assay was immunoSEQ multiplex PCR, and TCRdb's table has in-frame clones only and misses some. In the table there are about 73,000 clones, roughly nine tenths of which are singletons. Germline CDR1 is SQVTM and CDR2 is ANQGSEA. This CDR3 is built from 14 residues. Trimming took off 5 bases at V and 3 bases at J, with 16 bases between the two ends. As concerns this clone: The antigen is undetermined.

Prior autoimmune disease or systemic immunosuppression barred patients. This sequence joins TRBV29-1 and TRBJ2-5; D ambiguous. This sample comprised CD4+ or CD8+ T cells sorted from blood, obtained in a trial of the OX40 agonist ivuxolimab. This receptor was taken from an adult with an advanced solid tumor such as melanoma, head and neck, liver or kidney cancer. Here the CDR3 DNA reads TGCAGCGTTCGCCCAGCAGGCGGAAAAGAGACCCAGTACTTC. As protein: CSVRPAGGKETQYF.